The sequence of this T cell receptor (beta chain) was determined in a study of blood T cell repertoires in COVID-19. As originally analysed: The assay estimated nucleated cells by amplifying reference gene primers. Repertoires were generated with immunoSEQ multiplex PCR, while TCRdb's copy carries only in-frame clones and drops some. V and J calls and clone size follow that table, whereas D and trimming were derived from the DNA. The sample holds about 240,000 clones; roughly four fifths are singletons and the top ten take around 3.3%. The receptor's source is a woman aged 18-35 years with acute or convalescent COVID-19. Sequenced input: peripheral blood.

The CDR3 protein is CATSGEKGGSAFF. The CDR3 bases are TGTGCCACCAGCGGGGAAAAAGGGGGCTCAGCTTTCTTT. The chain has TRBV15 and TRBJ1-1; 7 bases line up with TRBD1. The CDR3 covers 13 residues. The germline gives CDR1 LNHNV, CDR2 YYDKDF (reference sequence). The trim removed 5 bases at V and 10 bases at J, leaving 10 bases unmatched. The entire variable domain, with the rest obtained from reference TRBV15 and TRBJ1-1, is as follows: DAMVIQNPRYQVTQFGKPVTLSCSQTLNHNVMYWYQQKSSQAPKLLFHYYDKDFNNEADTPDNFQSRRPNTSFCFLDIRSPGLGDTAMYLCATSGEKGGSAFFGQGTRLTVV.